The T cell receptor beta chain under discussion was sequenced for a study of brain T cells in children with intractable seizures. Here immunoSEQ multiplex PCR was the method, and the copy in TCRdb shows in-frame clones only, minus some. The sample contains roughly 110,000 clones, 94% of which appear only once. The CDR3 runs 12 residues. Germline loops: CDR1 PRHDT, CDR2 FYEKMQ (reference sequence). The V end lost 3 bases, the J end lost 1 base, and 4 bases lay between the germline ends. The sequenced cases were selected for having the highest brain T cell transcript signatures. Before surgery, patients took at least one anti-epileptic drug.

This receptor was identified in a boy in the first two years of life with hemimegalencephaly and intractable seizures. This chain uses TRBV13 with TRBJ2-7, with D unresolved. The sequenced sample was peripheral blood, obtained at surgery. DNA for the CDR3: TGTGCCAGCAGCTTGAAGTCCTACGAGCAGTACTTC. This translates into CASSLKSYEQYF.